This TCR beta chain was sequenced in a study of beta chain features in type 1 diabetes. About the study: Healthy donors and patients showed comparable age, gender and cell yields. Study conclusions and caveats: For TCRB rearrangement, an influence of HLA type remained unresolved here. Among patients, naive, central memory and Treg TCRB repertoires appeared more similar than among healthy donors.

A few counts support this clone. What it binds is not known. Expressed TCRB transcripts were sequenced because the entire RNA isolate underwent reverse transcription. TCRdb's table, derived via immunoSEQ multiplex PCR, lists solely in-frame clones and lacks some. Counted here are under 300,000 clones, about 8% occurring once; the ten biggest clones make up more than 0.9%. V was pared by 7 bases and J by 7 bases, with 11 bases between. From germline, CDR1 is LNHDA and CDR2 SQIVND (reference sequence). The CDR3 totals 12 residues. This receptor was taken from a woman between 18 and 29 years old in good health. The sequencing input was central memory CD4+ T cells from blood. J is TRBJ1-5 and V is TRBV19; D ambiguous. CDR3 coding DNA: TGTGCCAGTAACCTGCACGGGCAGCCCCAGCATTTT. This gives the protein CASNLHGQPQHF.